This T cell receptor beta chain was recovered during a study of blood T cell repertoires in COVID-19. Study in general: Both acute and convalescent COVID-19 samples were obtained from the United States, Italy and Spain. PBMCs, B-cell-depleted T cells, or T cells provided the cDNA or gDNA that made up the material.

The ends lost 2 bases at V and 4 bases at J; junction bases unmatched: 1. CDR1 and CDR2 from the germline V gene are GTSNPN and SVGIG (reference sequence). The CDR3 consists of 14 residues. Authors' methods: For nucleated cells, counts were estimated from reference gene primer amplification. Clones were sequenced by immunoSEQ multiplex PCR, and TCRdb holds only the in-frame ones, with some missing. The DNA gave D and trimming, while V, J and clone size come from that table. The sample gives a few hundred thousand clones, approximately 89% of which show up once; 4% to 5% is in the top ten. The TCR comes from a woman in her thirties or forties who had recovered from COVID-19. V gene TRBV30 combines with J gene TRBJ2-3; 12 bases line up with TRBD2. The sequencing sample was made of peripheral blood. This CDR3 is CAWSSSGGADTQYF. DNA of the CDR3: TGTGCCTGGAGTTCTAGCGGGGGGGCAGATACGCAGTATTTT. The variable domain in full, with the rest retrieved from reference TRBV30 and TRBJ2-3, is SQTIHQWPATLVQPVGSPLSLECTVEGTSNPNLYWYRQAAGRGLQLLFYSVGIGQISSEVPQNLSASRPQDRQFILSSKKLLLSDSGFYLCAWSSSGGADTQYFGPGTRLTVL.